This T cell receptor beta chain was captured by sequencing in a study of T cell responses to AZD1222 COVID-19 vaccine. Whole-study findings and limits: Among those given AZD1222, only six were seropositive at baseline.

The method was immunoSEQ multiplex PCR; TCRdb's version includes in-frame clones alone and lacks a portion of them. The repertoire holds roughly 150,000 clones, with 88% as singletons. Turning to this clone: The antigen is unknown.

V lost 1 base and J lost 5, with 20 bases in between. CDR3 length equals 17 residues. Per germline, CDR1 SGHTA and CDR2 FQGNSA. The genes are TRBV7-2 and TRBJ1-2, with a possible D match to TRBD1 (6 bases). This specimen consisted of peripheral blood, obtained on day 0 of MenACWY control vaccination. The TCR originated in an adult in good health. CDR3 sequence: CASSLGAGDPFWYGYTF. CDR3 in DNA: TGTGCCAGCAGCTTAGGGGCAGGGGATCCCTTCTGGTATGGCTACACCTTC.